Listed below are T cell receptor beta chains from one sample, sequenced in a study of shared clonotypes between healthy human individuals. The data were produced by immunoSEQ multiplex PCR, yet TCRdb's version contains in-frame clones alone and is incomplete. The table lists about 1.1 million clones, roughly 77% of them singletons, with 0.7% to 0.95% in the top ten. The sequenced sample was memory CD4+ T cells from PBMCs. All receptors come from a man aged 18 to 30 in good health. Some clones in this sample may be carry-over from other donors' samples. CDR3s include the opening cysteine and the closing phenylalanine or tryptophan. D genes are given only for firm matches. Size values are once, few and many counts, or a class for expanded clones, and some rows have none.

J: TRBJ2-1
size: few
D: TRBD2
V: TRBV4-2
DNA: TGTGCCAGCAGCCAAGAATCCGGGACTAGGGACATCGGCGGGAATGAGCAGTTCTTC
CDR3: CASSQESGTRDIGGNEQFF

J: TRBJ2-5
size: NA
D: NA
V: TRBV5-1
DNA: TGCGCCAGCAGATTAGAAGGGGCCCGGCTGTTTGAGACCCAGTACTTC
CDR3: CASRLEGARLFETQYF

J: TRBJ2-5
size: NA
D: TRBD2
V: TRBV5-4
DNA: TGTGCCAGCAGAGATTCTAGCGGGGAAGAGACCCAGTACTTC
CDR3: CASRDSSGEETQYF

J: TRBJ1-4
size: few
D: NA
V: TRBV2
DNA: TGTGCCAGCAGTGCTGGGGAAGCTGAAAAACTGTTTTTT
CDR3: CASSAGEAEKLFF

J: TRBJ2-4
size: NA
D: NA
V: TRBV6-4
DNA: TGTGCCAGTTCCAGGGCAGATCAGGCCAAAAACATTCAGTACTTC
CDR3: CASSRADQAKNIQYF

J: TRBJ2-7
size: few
D: TRBD1
V: TRBV19
DNA: TGTGCCAGTAGTATCGACCATAGGACAGGAGCGCAGTACTTC
CDR3: CASSIDHRTGAQYF

J: TRBJ2-4
size: NA
D: NA
V: TRBV28
DNA: TGTGCCAGCAGTTCTGGGTTCCTGAACATTCAGTACTTC
CDR3: CASSSGFLNIQYF

J: TRBJ1-3
size: NA
D: NA
V: TRBV2
DNA: TGTGCCAGCAGTGGACACCATAGCGGCGGAAACACCATATATTTT
CDR3: CASSGHHSGGNTIYF

J: TRBJ2-1
size: many
D: NA
V: TRBV10-3
DNA: TGTGCCATCAGTGAAGGGACACCGGGGGAGCAGTTCTTC
CDR3: CAISEGTPGEQFF

J: TRBJ1-5
size: few
D: NA
V: TRBV5-1
DNA: TGCGCCAGCAGCTGGGAGTCGGGGGAGTATCAGCCCCAGCATTTT
CDR3: CASSWESGEYQPQHF

J: TRBJ2-5
size: NA
D: TRBD2
V: TRBV5-1
DNA: TGCGCCAGCAGACAACTAGCGGGAGCAGAGACCCAGTACTTC
CDR3: CASRQLAGAETQYF

J: TRBJ2-7
size: few
D: TRBD1
V: TRBV28
DNA: TGTGCCAGCAGTACCCTCTCCGGGACAGGCGTGTGGCAGTACTTC
CDR3: CASSTLSGTGVWQYF

J: TRBJ2-5
size: NA
D: NA
V: TRBV7-7
DNA: TGTGCTAGCAGCTTAGCGTTTTCGGGGCAAGAGACCCAGTACTTC
CDR3: CASSLAFSGQETQYF

J: TRBJ2-5
size: few
D: NA
V: TRBV6-1
DNA: TGTGCCAGCAAAGGTTGGAAGTCTAAGGAGACCCAGTACTTC
CDR3: CASKGWKSKETQYF

J: TRBJ2-7
size: NA
D: TRBD2
V: TRBV6-5
DNA: TGTGCCAGCACCCTAAGCGGGAGGGCCTACGAGCAGTACTTC
CDR3: CASTLSGRAYEQYF

J: TRBJ2-2
size: NA
D: TRBD1
V: TRBV18
DNA: TGTGCCAGCTCCCGTACCGGACAGGGTGGCACCGGGGAGCTGTTTTTT
CDR3: CASSRTGQGGTGELFF

J: TRBJ1-1
size: NA
D: TRBD1
V: TRBV30
DNA: TGTGCCTGGAGTCGGACAGGGGGCACTGAAGCTTTCTTT
CDR3: CAWSRTGGTEAFF

J: TRBJ1-2
size: NA
D: NA
V: TRBV19
DNA: TGTGCCAGTAGTATCGCCGGGGGGAGGGCAACGGTCTATGGCTACACCTTC
CDR3: CASSIAGGRATVYGYTF

J: TRBJ2-7
size: once
D: NA
V: TRBV18
DNA: TGTGCCAGCTCACTCACCCGTGGGCAGTTCTACGAGCAGTACTTC
CDR3: CASSLTRGQFYEQYF

J: TRBJ2-2
size: NA
D: NA
V: TRBV7-2
DNA: TGTGCCAGCAGCTTAATCCCGCCCACCGGGGAGCTGTTTTTT
CDR3: CASSLIPPTGELFF

J: TRBJ1-1
size: NA
D: NA
V: TRBV7-3
DNA: TGTGCCCGCCACTCGGACAGAGCTTTCTTT
CDR3: CARHSDRAFF

J: TRBJ1-5
size: few
D: NA
V: TRBV28
DNA: TGTGCCAGCCGGGTCGGGAGCAATCAGCCCCAGCATTTT
CDR3: CASRVGSNQPQHF

J: TRBJ2-3
size: NA
D: NA
V: TRBV5-1
DNA: TGCGCCAGCAGCTTGACGGAGCCACCCACAGATACGCAGTATTTT
CDR3: CASSLTEPPTDTQYF

J: TRBJ1-1
size: NA
D: NA
V: TRBV5-1
DNA: TGCGCCAGCAGCACCGGGGGCCAGGGGACTGAAGCTTTCTTT
CDR3: CASSTGGQGTEAFF

J: TRBJ2-2
size: NA
D: TRBD1
V: TRBV5-8
DNA: TGTGCCAGCCCACGGGGCGGGACAGGGTCCCGGGAGCTGTTTTTT
CDR3: CASPRGGTGSRELFF

J: TRBJ1-1
size: few
D: NA
V: TRBV10-3
DNA: TGTGCCATCAACCAGGGGATGAACACTGAAGCTTTCTTT
CDR3: CAINQGMNTEAFF

J: TRBJ1-5
size: NA
D: TRBD1
V: TRBV10-3
DNA: TGTGCCATCAGAGGGACAGGGGTGGAACAGCCCCAGCATTTT
CDR3: CAIRGTGVEQPQHF

J: TRBJ2-7
size: NA
D: TRBD1
V: TRBV6-5
DNA: TGTGCCAGCAGTCGGGGACAGGCCATCTACGAGCAGTACTTC
CDR3: CASSRGQAIYEQYF

J: TRBJ1-1
size: NA
D: NA
V: TRBV29-1
DNA: TGCAGCGGGGCCACAGGGACCGACACTGAAGCTTTCTTT
CDR3: CSGATGTDTEAFF

J: TRBJ2-3
size: NA
D: NA
V: TRBV7-9
DNA: TGTGCCAGCGGCGGGGCTAGCACAGATACGCAGTATTTT
CDR3: CASGGASTDTQYF

J: TRBJ1-2
size: few
D: NA
V: TRBV28
DNA: TGTGCCAGCTCCCAGGGGAGCGCTGGCTACACCTTC
CDR3: CASSQGSAGYTF

J: TRBJ2-7
size: NA
D: NA
V: TRBV28
DNA: TGTGCCAGCAGTTTTCGACTCTACGAGCAGTACTTC
CDR3: CASSFRLYEQYF

J: TRBJ2-2
size: once
D: NA
V: TRBV18
DNA: TGTGCCAGCTCACCAGGGCGGGTGGACACCGGGGAGCTGTTTTTT
CDR3: CASSPGRVDTGELFF

J: TRBJ2-7
size: NA
D: TRBD1
V: TRBV28
DNA: TGTGCCAGCAGCCGAATGGGGACAGCGACCTACGAGCAGTACTTC
CDR3: CASSRMGTATYEQYF

J: TRBJ2-2
size: NA
D: NA
V: TRBV5-4
DNA: TGTGCCAGCAGCTTGGACGCCAGGAGGAGCACCGGGGAGCTGTTTTTT
CDR3: CASSLDARRSTGELFF

J: TRBJ2-5
size: NA
D: NA
V: TRBV5-4
DNA: TGTGCCAGCAGCTCATCCGAGGGGGGGAGGCAGACCCAGTACTTC
CDR3: CASSSSEGGRQTQYF

J: TRBJ1-2
size: NA
D: TRBD1
V: TRBV29-1
DNA: TGCAGCGGGATTCCGGGACAGGGGAAAGTCACCTTC
CDR3: CSGIPGQGKVTF

J: TRBJ2-2
size: few
D: NA
V: TRBV7-2
DNA: TGTGCCAGCAGCTTAGTAGGGGGGAACACCGGGGAGCTGTTTTTT
CDR3: CASSLVGGNTGELFF

J: TRBJ2-3
size: NA
D: TRBD2
V: TRBV7-3
DNA: TGTGCCAGCAGCCCAGACGGGACTAGGGCAGATACGCAGTATTTT
CDR3: CASSPDGTRADTQYF

J: TRBJ2-2
size: few
D: NA
V: TRBV7-9
DNA: TGTGCCAGCAGCTCCGGGACACTTTTCACCGGGGAGCTGTTTTTT
CDR3: CASSSGTLFTGELFF

J: TRBJ2-5
size: NA
D: TRBD1
V: TRBV11-2
DNA: TGTGCCAGCAGCCCCCGGACAGGGATGGCCCAAGAGACCCAGTACTTC
CDR3: CASSPRTGMAQETQYF

J: TRBJ2-4
size: NA
D: NA
V: TRBV13
DNA: TGTGCCAGCAGCTTTACCATCACCCGAGCCAAAAACATTCAGTACTTC
CDR3: CASSFTITRAKNIQYF

J: TRBJ2-1
size: NA
D: TRBD2
V: TRBV2
DNA: TGTGCCAGCTCCCCGGGGGGGGTAGCGGGAGGGCCGGCCAATGAGCAGTTCTTC
CDR3: CASSPGGVAGGPANEQFF

J: TRBJ1-2
size: NA
D: NA
V: TRBV4-2
DNA: TGTGCCAGCAGCCAAGATCTCAGGGAGGGAGGCTACACCTTC
CDR3: CASSQDLREGGYTF

J: TRBJ1-1
size: NA
D: TRBD1
V: TRBV7-2
DNA: TGTGCCAGCAGCTTTGGGGGGACAGGGCTTATAACTGAAGCTTTCTTT
CDR3: CASSFGGTGLITEAFF

J: TRBJ1-4
size: NA
D: NA
V: TRBV5-1
DNA: TGCGCCAGCAGCTTGGGACCGCCCGATGAAAAACTGTTTTTT
CDR3: CASSLGPPDEKLFF

J: TRBJ2-1
size: NA
D: NA
V: TRBV11-2
DNA: TGTGCCAGCAGCTTAGGGGGAGGCTCCTACAATGAGCAGTTCTTC
CDR3: CASSLGGGSYNEQFF

J: TRBJ2-3
size: NA
D: NA
V: TRBV18
DNA: TGTGCCAGCTCCCTGGGGGGCACAGATACGCAGTATTTT
CDR3: CASSLGGTDTQYF

J: TRBJ1-4
size: NA
D: NA
V: TRBV28
DNA: TGTGCCAGCGGGTTTGCGACTAATGAAAAACTGTTTTTT
CDR3: CASGFATNEKLFF

J: TRBJ1-1
size: NA
D: TRBD1
V: TRBV6-4
DNA: TGTGCCAGCAGTGTCACAGGGGGGGACACTGAAGCTTTCTTT
CDR3: CASSVTGGDTEAFF

J: TRBJ2-5
size: once
D: NA
V: TRBV5-4
DNA: TGTGCCAGCAGCTTGGCCTACCAAGAGACCCAGTACTTC
CDR3: CASSLAYQETQYF

J: TRBJ2-1
size: NA
D: TRBD2
V: TRBV18
DNA: TGTGCCAGCTCACCACTCCTAGCGGGAGGTGGTCGGGCCAATGAGCAGTTCTTC
CDR3: CASSPLLAGGGRANEQFF